Given below is one T cell receptor beta chain in context. The antigen is unknown. Noted time point: after neoadjuvant nivolumab, at surgical resection. This sample was included in a study of neoadjuvant anti-PD-1 for oral cavity cancer. Study-level background: Nivolumab at 3 mg/kg was mostly given biweekly, three to four doses, pre-surgery. Study results and limitations: Higher pretreatment blood Treg/Th17 ratios correlated with higher pretreatment blood and lower post-treatment tumor TCRbeta clonality.

The V gene's germline CDR1 is SGHRS and CDR2 YFSETQ. The trim removed 4 bases at V and 4 bases at J, leaving 5 bases unmatched. This CDR3 has 15 residues. Here immunoSEQ multiplex PCR was the method, and the copy in TCRdb shows in-frame clones only, minus some. The data contain fewer than 15,000 clones, approximately 72% of them singletons. This TCR came from a person aged 35 to 85 with oral cavity squamous cell carcinoma. The gene calls are TRBV5-1 and TRBJ2-3, with 11 bases identical to TRBD2. This material consisted of PBMCs, taken after nivolumab (anti-PD-1) treatment. CDR3 bases: TGCGCCAGCAGCCTTAGCGGGAGGGCCTCAGATACGCAGTATTTT. This encodes CASSLSGRASDTQYF. Looking up the rest from reference TRBV5-1 and TRBJ2-3 gives the full variable domain: KAGVTQTPRYLIKTRGQQVTLSCSPISGHRSVSWYQQTPGQGLQFLFEYFSETQRNKGNFPGRFSGRQFSNSRSEMNVSTLELGDSALYLCASSLSGRASDTQYFGPGTRLTVL.